The present entry profiles one TCR beta chain with its context. What it binds is not known. This entry is derived from a study of graft-versus-host responses after intestinal transplantation. The CDR3 sequence is 14 residues long. The germline V gene encodes CDR1 LNHDA and CDR2 SQIVND (reference sequence). Trimming pared 5 bases from V and 5 bases from J, leaving 15 bases between. General study findings and limits: Marrow from the recipient contained GvH clones, some of which had appeared first in ileum or blood.

Sequencing was performed with immunoSEQ multiplex PCR; in TCRdb, only in-frame clones are kept and a portion is missing. The sample carries more than 90,000 clones, 90% to 95% recorded once. The chain recombines TRBV19 with TRBJ1-1, with D perhaps matching TRBD1 (5 bases). The sample in question was unstimulated CD8+ T cells sorted from spleen or lymph node cells, obtained before transplant. This TCR was sampled from a human donor who was the organ donor for an intestinal transplant. CDR3 region: CASSVWQGRTEAFF. The DNA of the CDR3 is TGTGCCAGTAGTGTCTGGCAGGGACGAACTGAAGCTTTCTTT.